This passage covers 23 T cell receptor beta chains from one sample sequenced in a study of T-cell reconstitution after alpha-beta-depleted transplantation in children. TCRbeta library preparation incorporated unique molecular identifiers. TCRdb analysed the PCR reads with MiXCR anew, one entry per CDR3 protein. The sample carries hundreds of thousands of distinct CDR3 sequences, 32% recorded once. The sample consisted of PBMCs from the stem cell graft donor, taken from the stem cell graft. These receptor sequences come from a human donor who donated a stem cell graft to a child with aplastic anemia.

The sample holds a few counts of this clonotype. The chain combines TRBV5-1 with TRBJ2-5; the D call may be TRBD1 or TRBD2 (5 bases each). Trimming pared 3 bases from V and 4 bases from J, leaving 10 bases between. This CDR3 is 13 amino acids long. Germline V gene lookup returns CDR1 SGHRS and CDR2 YFSETQ. CDR3 residues: CASSSGRRETQYF. The CDR3 region has the DNA TGCGCCAGCAGCTCGGGACGGCGAGAGACCCAGTACTTC.

This clonotype appeared a few times. The V gene is TRBV27, the J gene TRBJ2-5; possibly TRBD1 for D (5 bases). Trimming removed 5 bases at V and 2 bases at J, with 12 bases between. This CDR3 has 14 amino acids. Germline V lookup: CDR1 MNHEY, CDR2 SMNVEV (reference sequence). The CDR3 DNA reads as TGTGCCAGCAGTCCCGACAGTTTACAAGAGACCCAGTACTTC. This codes for CASSPDSLQETQYF.

This clonotype was recorded once. The chain recombines TRBV18 with TRBJ2-3; TRBD1 matches at 10 bases. This CDR3 has 14 amino acids. Trimming removed 3 bases from V and 7 bases from J; junction bases left unmatched: 4. CDR1 is KGHSH, CDR2 LQKENI, per germline. The CDR3 protein is CASSPGTGVYTQYF. CDR3 DNA sequence: TGTGCCAGCTCACCCGGGACAGGGGTATATACGCAGTATTTT.

This clonotype was seen only once. The chain joins TRBV19 to TRBJ1-1; D is unresolved. CDR1 and CDR2 (germline): LNHDA, SQIVND (reference sequence). V lost 9 bases to trimming and J lost 1 base, with 15 bases between them. The CDR3 contains 14 residues. The CDR3 coding sequence is TGTGCCAGCGGATCCTCCAGCCCGAACACTGAAGCTTTCTTT. Amino acid sequence: CASGSSSPNTEAFF.

In its sample, this clonotype was seen a few times. J is TRBJ2-3 and V is TRBV20-1; D may be TRBD2 (6 bases). The length of the CDR3 is 12 residues. In germline, CDR1 is DFQATT, CDR2 SNEGSKA (reference sequence). V was trimmed by 7 bases and J by 1 base, leaving 9 bases between them. The CDR3 loop reads CSGSSGTDTQYF. In DNA, the CDR3 is TGCAGTGGGTCTAGCGGCACAGATACGCAGTATTTT.

The genes are TRBV7-2 and TRBJ2-4; weak D call: TRBD2 (5 bases). V lost 5 bases, J lost 0 bases, and 17 bases lay in between. Germline assignment: CDR1 SGHTA and CDR2 FQGNSA. The CDR3 is 17 amino acids. In nucleotides, the CDR3 is TGTGCCAGCAGCCCAAGACTAACTGGACTAGCCAAAAACATTCAGTACTTC. As protein: CASSPRLTGLAKNIQYF.

This clonotype has only a few counts. The chain joins TRBV7-2 to TRBJ2-7; D gene uncertain. Deletions cut 5 bases from V and 4 bases from J, with 18 bases between. Germline CDR1 reads SGHTA; CDR2 reads FQGNSA. This CDR3 has 15 residues. For the CDR3, the DNA is TGTGCCAGCAGCCCCTCTTCGTTAAAGGGATACGAGCAGTACTTC. Translating gives CASSPSSLKGYEQYF.

The CDR3 nucleotides are TGTGCCAGCAGCTTGGGGACTAGCGTCGTTACGCAGTATTTT. This sequence encodes CASSLGTSVVTQYF. The chain combines TRBV5-4 with TRBJ2-3; TRBD2 agrees at 9 bases. The V gene end was trimmed by 0 bases and the J gene end by 8 bases; junction bases not matched to a gene: 4. The CDR3 spans 14 residues. The germline V gene has CDR1 SGHNT and CDR2 YYREEE (reference sequence). Based on the CDR3 plus reference TRBV5-4 and TRBJ2-3, the full variable domain is ETGVTQSPTHLIKTRGQQVTLRCSSQSGHNTVSWYQQALGQGPQFIFQYYREEENGRGNFPPRFSGLQFPNYSSELNVNALELDDSALYLCASSLGTSVVTQYFGPGTRLTVL.

In its sample, this clonotype was seen a few times. This chain links TRBV20-1 with TRBJ2-3, with D maybe TRBD2 (6 bases). Looked up from germline, CDR1 is DFQATT and CDR2 is SNEGSKA (reference sequence). This CDR3 comprises 14 residues. Trimming stripped 6 bases from V and 2 bases from J, with 15 bases between. The CDR3 region has the DNA TGCAGTGCCCTGGGTGGGGAGGTCACAGATACGCAGTATTTT. Amino acids: CSALGGEVTDTQYF.

This clonotype was seen a handful of times. DNA of the CDR3: TGCAGCGTTGCCCTGGGGCCCCGCTTGAACACTGAAGCTTTCTTT. This codes for CSVALGPRLNTEAFF. The chain recombines TRBV29-1 with TRBJ1-1; a possible D gene is TRBD1 (5 bases). The CDR3 totals 15 residues. V lost 4 bases and J 0 bases, leaving 15 bases between the germline ends. CDR1 and CDR2 (germline): SQVTM, ANQGSEA.

On this clonotype itself: Lacking the conserved final phenylalanine or tryptophan, this CDR3 likely reflects a read error. The V and J genes are TRBV9 and TRBJ2-4, with 9 bases lining up with TRBD2. Trimming at V came to 2 bases and at J to 5 bases, leaving 5 bases not matched to a gene. The CDR3 loop spans 15 amino acids. Germline-derived CDR1 and CDR2 are SGDLS and YYNGEE. CDR3 coding DNA: TGTGCCAGCAGCGTCGCGGGAGGGCGGGAAAACATTCAGTACTTG. It translates to CASSVAGGRENIQYL.

This clonotype was seen a few times. The chain couples TRBV4-2 to TRBJ2-4; 15 bases map to TRBD2. J was trimmed by 5 bases and V by 6 bases; bases with no gene match: 14. The CDR3 is made up of 19 amino acids. In germline, CDR1 is LGHNA, CDR2 YNFKEQ. The CDR3 coding sequence is TGTGCCAGCAGACGGGGCCCGGGACTAGCGGGAGGTCGGCAAAACATTCAGTACTTC. Encoded protein: CASRRGPGLAGGRQNIQYF.

This sequence joins TRBV29-1 and TRBJ2-6; D gene uncertain. Trimming took 3 bases from V and 0 from J, leaving 6 bases between them. The CDR3 totals 14 residues. Germline CDR1 SQVTM, CDR2 ANQGSEA. This chain's CDR3 is CSVDGVSGANVLTF. The DNA of the CDR3 is TGCAGCGTTGATGGGGTCTCTGGGGCCAACGTCCTGACTTTC.

The chain joins TRBV5-1 to TRBJ2-7; 8 bases fit TRBD1. CDR3 length: 17 residues. Per the germline V gene, CDR1 is SGHRS and CDR2 is YFSETQ. V shed 4 bases and J 4 bases; nucleotides not matched to a gene: 16. The CDR3 spells CASSAPFLGTGLYEQYF. CDR3 nucleotide sequence: TGCGCCAGCAGCGCGCCCTTCCTCGGGACAGGTTTGTACGAGCAGTACTTC.

This clonotype was detected a few times. The chain recombines TRBV7-2 with TRBJ2-4; no clear D gene. Per the germline V gene, CDR1 is SGHTA and CDR2 is FQGNSA. The CDR3 totals 13 residues. Trimming left V 6 bases short and J 5 bases short, with 11 bases between. The CDR3 here is CASRVPPENIQYF. CDR3 DNA sequence: TGTGCCAGCAGGGTACCCCCTGAAAACATTCAGTACTTC. The full variable domain, in which reference TRBV7-2 and TRBJ2-4 provide the parts outside the CDR3, is GAGVSQSPSNKVTEKGKDVELRCDPISGHTALYWYRQSLGQGLEFLIYFQGNSAPDKSGLPSDRFSAERTGGSVSTLTIQRTQQEDSAVYLCASRVPPENIQYFGAGTRLSVL.

The CDR3 DNA follows: TGCGCCAGCAGCTTGAGGACTAGCGGTGACAATGAGCAGTTCTTC. Its translation: CASSLRTSGDNEQFF. The J gene is TRBJ2-1, the V gene TRBV5-1, with 10 nucleotides matching TRBD2. J was trimmed by 5 bases and V by 1 base; bases with no gene match: 3. The CDR3 has 15 residues. Looked up from germline, CDR1 is SGHRS and CDR2 is YFSETQ.

The chain uses TRBV6-1 and TRBJ1-6, with no clear D. CDR1 is MNHNS, CDR2 SASEGT, per germline. Trimming stripped 5 bases from V and 0 bases from J, with 14 bases between. The CDR3 is 17 residues long. This CDR3 reads CASSNPGSSSYNSPLHF. The CDR3 DNA reads TGTGCCAGCAGTAATCCGGGATCCAGCTCCTATAATTCACCCCTCCACTTT.

J is TRBJ1-6 and V is TRBV12-3 or TRBV12-4; no clear D. This CDR3 comprises 15 residues. Trimming shortened V by 6 bases and J by 5 bases, and 14 bases separated the two germline ends. CDR3 loop: CASSLARRNNSPLHF. CDR3 DNA sequence: TGTGCCAGCAGCCTTGCTAGACGGAATAATTCACCCCTCCACTTT.

The chain uses TRBV7-2 and TRBJ2-7, with D possibly being TRBD2 (6 bases). V was trimmed by 1 base and J by 3 bases, leaving 13 bases between them. The CDR3 is made up of 15 amino acids. Looked up from germline, CDR1 is SGHTA and CDR2 is FQGNSA. CDR3 region: CASSLDSAGLYEQYV. In nucleotides, the CDR3 is TGTGCCAGCAGCTTAGACTCCGCGGGACTCTACGAGCAGTACGTC.

The chain joins TRBV28 to TRBJ2-2; 12 nucleotides agree with TRBD2. CDR3 length: 19 amino acids. V trimming: 4 bases; J trimming: 0 bases; junction bases outside the gene matches: 9. The V gene's germline CDR1 is MDHEN and CDR2 SYDVKM. The DNA of the CDR3 is TGTGCCAGCAGTTGGGGGCCCGGACTAGCGGGGACGAACACCGGGGAGCTGTTTTTT. It specifies CASSWGPGLAGTNTGELFF.

The V and J genes are TRBV7-9 and TRBJ2-3, with TRBD2 as a possible D gene (5 bases). V was clipped by 4 bases and J by 2 bases, with 10 bases between them. The CDR3 loop spans 14 amino acids. Germline assignment: CDR1 SEHNR and CDR2 FQNEAQ (reference sequence). CDR3 in DNA: TGTGCCAGCAGCTGGACTCAACTCACAGATACGCAGTATTTT. Its protein product is CASSWTQLTDTQYF.

V gene TRBV5-1 combines with J gene TRBJ2-7; D might be TRBD1 or TRBD2, each matching 5 bases. Germline-derived CDR1 and CDR2 are SGHRS and YFSETQ. The CDR3 length is 15 residues. The V end lost 5 bases, the J end lost 3 bases, and 18 bases lay between the germline ends. CDR3 DNA: TGCGCCAGCAGACGGGACGTCAAAGAAAGCTACGAGCAGTACTTC. Protein sequence: CASRRDVKESYEQYF.

This sequence joins TRBV20-1 and TRBJ2-7; D gene unclear. Trimming removed 4 bases at V and 3 bases at J, with 13 bases between. The germline V gene encodes CDR1 DFQATT and CDR2 SNEGSKA (reference sequence). This CDR3 spans 13 amino acids. The CDR3 DNA reads TGCAGTGCTACGTCCACTTCTGACTACGAGCAGTACGTC. It encodes CSATSTSDYEQYV.